The T cell receptor beta chain described here comes from a study of beta chain features in type 1 diabetes. Sorting based on CD45RO/CCR7/CD25/CD127/CD95/CD27 separated CD4+ naive, central memory, regulatory and stem cell-like memory cells. Sorting gave populations that all exceeded 95% purity. On this clone: Its target is unknown.

CDR1 and CDR2 (germline): MNHEY, SMNVEV (reference sequence). This CDR3 has 13 residues. V was pared by 3 bases and J by 3 bases, with 6 bases between. Findings and limits, study-wide: Sampled from patients, naive, central memory and Treg TCRB repertoires appeared more similar than those sampled from healthy donors. For type 1 diabetes patients, VDJ junctions showed fewer insertions and more deletions. Across all four CD4+ subsets, people with type 1 diabetes showed modestly shorter TCRB CDR3s.

Expressed TCRB transcripts got sequenced, as all isolated RNA was reverse transcribed. The protocol was immunoSEQ multiplex PCR, while the TCRdb copy is restricted to in-frame clones and leaves out a portion. The data contain over 150,000 clones, 7% to 9% of them singletons. This TCR was sampled from a man aged 18 to 30 with type 1 diabetes. The chain is built from TRBV27 and TRBJ1-3; D possibly corresponds to TRBD1 (6 bases). Sequences were obtained from central memory CD4+ T cells from blood. The CDR3 DNA reads as TGTGCCAGCAGTTTGACAGGTGGAAACACCATATATTTT. It is translated as CASSLTGGNTIYF.